The 17 T cell receptor beta chains in this list originate from one sample, sequenced in a study of shared clonotypes between healthy human individuals. Libraries were prepared by immunoSEQ multiplex PCR; TCRdb keeps only in-frame clonotypes and omits some of them. The sample lists 2 million to 2.5 million clones; more than 85% were seen once. The material sequenced was naive CD4+ T cells from PBMCs. As to subset: CD45RA+ positively selected. All receptors derive from a man between 18 and 29 years old in good health. Some clones in this sample may be carry-over from other donors' samples.

J is TRBJ1-1 and V is TRBV28; TRBD1 agrees at 8 bases. Germline trimming cut 5 bases from V and 4 bases from J; bases unmatched to any gene: 6. This CDR3 comprises 14 residues. Germline V gene lookup returns CDR1 MDHEN and CDR2 SYDVKM. This chain's CDR3 is CASSGDRKGTEAFF. CDR3 nucleotides: TGTGCCAGCAGTGGGGACAGGAAAGGCACTGAAGCTTTCTTT.

This sequence joins TRBV10-2 and TRBJ2-5, with 10 bases fitting TRBD1. The CDR3 runs 14 residues. The V gene end was trimmed by 8 bases and the J gene end by 10 bases; junction bases not matched to a gene: 13. CDR1 and CDR2 from the germline V gene are WSHSY and SAAADI. The CDR3 coding sequence is TGCGCCAGCGCTACGGGGGGGACAGGGGAGCTCCAGTACTTC. As protein: CASATGGTGELQYF.

V and J are TRBV4-1 and TRBJ2-3; D might be TRBD2 (6 bases). The ends were cut back, 1 base at V and 4 bases at J, with 6 bases in the middle. Per germline, CDR1 MGHRA and CDR2 YSYEKL. The CDR3 runs 13 residues. CDR3 protein: CASSQGEADTQYF. The CDR3 coding sequence is TGCGCCAGCAGCCAAGGGGAGGCAGATACGCAGTATTTT.

The rearrangement joins TRBV6-5 to TRBJ2-5, with no clear D. The germline CDR1 and CDR2 sequences are MNHEY and SVGAGI. Between the trimmed V and J ends, which lost 4 bases and 7 bases, there was a span of 10 bases. The CDR3 consists of 12 residues. CDR3 region: CASSSSPGTQYF. CDR3 DNA sequence: TGTGCCAGCAGTTCTAGTCCGGGGACCCAGTACTTC.

Only one count was recorded for this clone. Other DNA sequences in the same sample also yield this CDR3. V usage is TRBV5-1 and J usage is TRBJ2-1; D is perhaps TRBD1 (6 bases). V lost 4 bases and J lost 2, with 13 bases in between. The CDR3 sequence is 15 residues long. Germline V CDR1 and CDR2: SGHRS, YFSETQ. This chain's CDR3 is CASSLSGTTYNEQFF. The CDR3 nucleotides are TGCGCCAGCAGCCTATCCGGGACAACCTACAATGAGCAGTTCTTC.

The gene calls are TRBV28 and TRBJ1-5; D is undetermined. Per germline, CDR1 MDHEN and CDR2 SYDVKM. Trimming stripped 3 bases from V and 3 bases from J, with 9 bases between. This CDR3 is 14 amino acids long. The CDR3 DNA reads TGTGCCAGCAGTTTTGGAGTCTACAATCAGCCCCAGCATTTT. This codes for CASSFGVYNQPQHF.

Notes on this clone: The sample contains more than one DNA sequence encoding this CDR3. The rearrangement links TRBV5-1 to TRBJ1-1; TRBD1 might be the D (5 bases). Germline values: CDR1 SGHRS, CDR2 YFSETQ. V shed 1 base and J shed 5 bases, with 6 bases lying between them. The CDR3 runs 12 residues. Written as DNA, the CDR3 is TGCGCCAGCAGCTTGCAGGGAACTGAAGCTTTCTTT. It yields the protein CASSLQGTEAFF.

This rearrangement joins TRBV28 to TRBJ2-5, with 9 positions matching TRBD1. The CDR3 has 14 residues. J gave up 2 bases and V 5 bases, and 3 bases lay outside the gene matches. Germline-derived CDR1 and CDR2 are MDHEN and SYDVKM. CDR3 sequence reads: CASSTGGRQETQYF. The CDR3 DNA is TGTGCCAGCAGTACAGGGGGCCGTCAAGAGACCCAGTACTTC.

The V call is TRBV4-1, the J call TRBJ1-3; D unresolved. CDR1 and CDR2 (germline): MGHRA, YSYEKL. The V gene lost 1 base and the J gene lost 4 bases, with 8 bases spanning the gap. This CDR3 comprises 14 residues. CDR3 protein: CASSQGGRGNTIYF. CDR3 bases: TGCGCCAGCAGCCAAGGGGGTAGGGGAAACACCATATATTTT.

This clone was seen a single time. The J gene is TRBJ2-1, the V gene TRBV5-1; 12 bases map to TRBD2. The CDR3 is 16 residues long. Germline CDR1 is SGHRS and CDR2 is YFSETQ. After removal of 4 bases from V and 12 bases from J, the junction contained 14 bases not matched to a gene. The chain's CDR3 is CASSPYLAGGSGGQFF. The CDR3 DNA follows: TGCGCCAGCAGCCCCTACCTAGCGGGAGGGTCCGGGGGGCAGTTCTTC.

The V call is TRBV27, the J call TRBJ2-3, with 13 bases fitting TRBD2. V shed 6 bases, J shed 6 bases, and the junction held 6 bases outside the gene matches. CDR3 size: 15 residues. The germline V gene encodes CDR1 MNHEY and CDR2 SMNVEV (reference sequence). The CDR3 spells CASRLAGGPRDTQYF. DNA of the CDR3: TGTGCCAGCAGACTAGCGGGAGGGCCTCGGGATACGCAGTATTTT.

The V call is TRBV7-3, the J call TRBJ2-2, with 7 bases fitting TRBD2. The CDR3 totals 15 residues. With 2 bases clipped from V and 4 bases from J, the junction kept 4 bases outside the gene matches. Germline V lookup: CDR1 SGHTA, CDR2 FQGTGA. CDR3 amino acids: CASSLLAEVTGELFF. As DNA, the CDR3 is TGTGCCAGCAGCTTACTAGCGGAGGTCACCGGGGAGCTGTTTTTT.

J is TRBJ1-3 and V is TRBV14; no definite D call. Germline V gene data show CDR1 as SGHDN and CDR2 as FVKESK. The CDR3 is 15 amino acids. Between the trimmed V and J ends, which lost 1 base and 0 bases, there was a span of 7 bases. The CDR3 DNA sequence: TGTGCCAGCAGCCAAGTAGTGAACTCTGGAAACACCATATATTTT. Translated: CASSQVVNSGNTIYF.

Concerning this clone: Distinct nucleotide sequences in the sample also encode this CDR3. This rearrangement joins TRBV20-1 to TRBJ2-1; no clear D. The length of the CDR3 is 11 residues. Trimming cost V 5 bases and J 6 bases, with 8 bases left between them. Germline-derived CDR1 and CDR2 are DFQATT and SNEGSKA (reference sequence). CDR3 sequence reads: CSASRANEQFF. CDR3 DNA: TGCAGTGCTTCCCGGGCCAATGAGCAGTTCTTC.

The rearrangement joins TRBV7-8 to TRBJ2-7; D call uncertain. This CDR3 comprises 14 residues. V was clipped by 7 bases and J by 2 bases, with 15 bases between them. Germline assignment: CDR1 SGHVS and CDR2 FQNEAQ. The CDR3 sequence: CASNRNRPPYEQYF. The CDR3 DNA sequence: TGTGCCAGCAACCGCAACCGACCACCCTACGAGCAGTACTTC.

V is TRBV7-3 and J is TRBJ2-3; 7 bases agree with TRBD1. The CDR3 is 15 residues long. Germline CDR1 reads SGHTA; CDR2 reads FQGTGA. J lost 4 bases, V lost 3 bases, and 7 bases had no gene match. CDR3: CASSFGTGDADTQYF. As DNA, the CDR3 is TGTGCCAGCAGCTTTGGTACAGGGGACGCAGATACGCAGTATTTT.

The rearrangement links TRBV11-3 to TRBJ2-5; possible D gene TRBD2, 6 bases. V was pared by 5 bases and J by 0 bases, with 13 bases between. CDR3 length: 15 amino acids. Germline CDR1 SGHNT, CDR2 YENEEA. CDR3 nucleotide sequence: TGTGCCAGCAGCCCAGGCGGGACGAACCAAGAGACCCAGTACTTC. Amino acids: CASSPGGTNQETQYF.